The 22 T cell receptor beta chains given below trace back to one sample, sequenced in a study of cytomegalovirus exposure and HLA in healthy donors. A multiplex PCR was run with 60 Vbeta primers and 13 Jbeta primers. Clones were sequenced by immunoSEQ multiplex PCR, and TCRdb holds only the in-frame ones, with some missing. Of some 130,000 clones listed, 73% were seen once; the top ten hold 1% to 1.5%. Sequencing was performed on PBMCs. The receptors were gathered from a woman between 35 and 50 years old in good health and CMV-seronegative.

The chain links TRBV7-2 to TRBJ1-5; D remains ambiguous. This CDR3 is built from 12 residues. Germline assignment: CDR1 SGHTA and CDR2 FQGNSA. V gave up 2 bases and J gave up 7 bases, with 6 bases separating them. Here the CDR3 DNA reads TGTGCCAGCAGCTTATTAGAACAGCCCCAGCATTTT. This gives the protein CASSLLEQPQHF.

The chain links TRBV9 to TRBJ2-2, with D possibly matching TRBD1 (5 bases). The CDR3 has 15 amino acids. V was clipped by 0 bases and J by 5 bases, with 11 bases between them. The V gene's germline CDR1 is SGDLS and CDR2 YYNGEE. The CDR3 spells CASSVAGHNTGELFF. The CDR3, as DNA: TGTGCCAGCAGCGTAGCCGGACACAATACCGGGGAGCTGTTTTTT.

J is TRBJ1-1 and V is TRBV28, with D unclear. The CDR3 consists of 14 residues. Trimming shortened V by 3 bases and J by 3 bases, and 11 bases separated the two germline ends. Per the germline V gene, CDR1 is MDHEN and CDR2 is SYDVKM. The CDR3 sequence is CASSFRSGYTEAFF. CDR3 bases: TGTGCCAGCAGTTTCAGATCGGGATACACTGAAGCTTTCTTT.

For this clone: The sample contains more than one DNA sequence encoding this CDR3. The chain carries TRBV2 and TRBJ2-3, with no clear D. Trimming stripped 3 bases from V and 6 bases from J, with 7 bases between. Looked up from germline, CDR1 is SNHLY and CDR2 is FYNNEI. The CDR3 has 12 residues. For the CDR3, the DNA is TGTGCCAGCAGTGATGTAGAGGATACGCAGTATTTT. It codes for CASSDVEDTQYF.

The chain couples TRBV11-1 to TRBJ2-7, with D hard to call. V shed 0 bases and J shed 3 bases, with 9 bases lying between them. Looked up from germline, CDR1 is SGHAT and CDR2 is FQDESV (reference sequence). The CDR3 contains 14 residues. The CDR3 bases are TGTGCCAGCAGCTTAGCAAATGCCGACTACGAGCAGTACGTC. As protein: CASSLANADYEQYV.

Regarding this clone: A junction end diverges from the germline sequence, so it may reflect a read error. This sequence joins TRBV5-1 and TRBJ2-5, with a weak D call TRBD1 (6 bases). Germline CDR1 SGHRS, CDR2 YFSETQ. This CDR3 comprises 15 residues. DNA of the CDR3: TGCGTCAGCAGCTTGGATCCAGGGGTGGACGAGACCCAGTACTTC. Amino acids: CVSSLDPGVDETQYF.

This clone was counted only a few times. DNA for the CDR3: TGTGCCAGCAGTTCCTTGACAGAAAATTCACCCCTCCACTTT. Translation: CASSSLTENSPLHF. The chain has TRBV27 and TRBJ1-6, with TRBD1 as a possible D gene (5 bases). The CDR3 totals 14 residues. The ends were cut back, 4 bases at V and 7 bases at J, with 11 bases in the middle. Germline loops: CDR1 MNHEY, CDR2 SMNVEV (reference sequence).

This clone was counted only a few times. This chain uses TRBV5-1 with TRBJ1-2, with D hard to call. V lost 0 bases and J 4 bases, leaving 4 bases between the germline ends. CDR1 is SGHRS and CDR2 is YFSETQ in the germline V gene. The CDR3 spans 12 residues. In DNA, the CDR3 is TGCGCCAGCAGCTTGGACATCTATGGCTACACCTTC. It is translated as CASSLDIYGYTF.

The chain carries TRBV9 and TRBJ2-1, with unresolved D. Germline V CDR1 and CDR2: SGDLS, YYNGEE. The V end was cut by 3 bases, the J end by 4 bases, with 20 bases between. The CDR3 loop spans 17 amino acids. CDR3 nucleotides: TGTGCCAGCAGCGGCCGGATGGAACTAACCGGATACAATGAGCAGTTCTTC. It codes for CASSGRMELTGYNEQFF.

In this sample, this clone turned up once. The rearrangement uses TRBV7-8 and TRBJ2-7, with 15 bases matching TRBD2. Germline loops: CDR1 SGHVS, CDR2 FQNEAQ. This CDR3 contains 16 residues. V shed 4 bases and J 6 bases; nucleotides not matched to a gene: 7. CDR3 sequence (DNA): TGTGCCAGCAGCTCCCGGACTAGCGGGGGGGCCTCCGAGCAGTACTTC. Translated: CASSSRTSGGASEQYF.

This clone has only a few counts. The gene calls are TRBV6-5 and TRBJ1-1, with 10 bases fitting TRBD1. CDR3 length equals 15 residues. Germline V gene sequence: CDR1 MNHEY, CDR2 SVGAGI. V lost 5 bases, J lost 1 base, and 4 bases stayed unmatched. The CDR3 protein is CASSTWDRGNTEAFF. Here the CDR3 DNA reads TGTGCCAGCAGTACCTGGGACAGGGGGAACACTGAAGCTTTCTTT.

This clone was picked up a small number of times. The chain links TRBV27 to TRBJ1-1, with a tentative D call TRBD1 (5 bases). The V gene's germline CDR1 is MNHEY and CDR2 SMNVEV (reference sequence). The CDR3 extends over 15 amino acids. V lost 4 bases and J 3 bases, leaving 15 bases between the germline ends. CDR3 residues: CASSSPRRGDTEAFF. DNA of the CDR3: TGTGCCAGCAGTTCACCTAGAAGGGGTGACACTGAAGCTTTCTTT.

The V and J genes are TRBV6-4 and TRBJ1-1; D perhaps matches TRBD1 (6 bases). The CDR3 has 13 residues. V lost 5 bases to trimming and J lost 3 bases, with 10 bases between them. Looked up from germline, CDR1 is MRHNA and CDR2 is SNTAGT. As DNA, the CDR3 is TGTGCCAGCAGTAGCAGGGGTGACACTGAAGCTTTCTTT. Amino acid sequence: CASSSRGDTEAFF.

This clone was observed a few times. The chain carries TRBV29-1 and TRBJ2-1; TRBD1 matches 7 bases. The germline gives CDR1 SQVTM, CDR2 ANQGSEA. This CDR3 comprises 14 residues. Trimming cost V 5 bases and J 7 bases; bases outside gene matches: 11. CDR3 nucleotide sequence: TGCAGCGTTTTAGGGGGCGCAAGGGCTAATGAGCAGTTCTTC. Amino acids: CSVLGGARANEQFF.

V gene TRBV7-9 combines with J gene TRBJ1-1, with D hard to call. Germline values: CDR1 SEHNR, CDR2 FQNEAQ (reference sequence). This CDR3 is built from 12 residues. V was clipped by 5 bases and J by 3 bases, with 7 bases between them. CDR3 DNA sequence: TGTGCCAGCAGCCTACAGTACACTGAAGCTTTCTTT. Translating it yields CASSLQYTEAFF.

The CDR3 sequence: CASSLATGGVEQFF. The CDR3 coding sequence is TGTGCCAGCAGCCTGGCGACAGGGGGCGTCGAGCAGTTCTTC. The V and J genes are TRBV7-8 and TRBJ2-1; 10 positions match TRBD1. Germline V gene data show CDR1 as SGHVS and CDR2 as FQNEAQ. The CDR3 is 14 amino acids. With V trimmed by 5 bases and J by 10 bases, 8 bases remained unmatched.

Concerning this clone: The junction departs from the called germline gene at one end, perhaps through a read error. This chain joins TRBV7-7 and TRBJ2-2, with a weak D call TRBD1 (6 bases). CDR1 is SSHAT, CDR2 FNYEAQ, per germline (reference sequence). CDR3 length: 15 amino acids. CDR3 DNA: TGTGCTAGCAGCTTAGCTGGGGGCGGCACCGGGGAGCTGTTTTTT. It yields the protein CASSLAGGGTGELFF.

This clone has a single count. The V call is TRBV20-1, the J call TRBJ2-5; no clear D. Trimming pared 5 bases from V and 3 bases from J, leaving 4 bases between. This CDR3 has 10 amino acids. In germline, CDR1 is DFQATT, CDR2 SNEGSKA (reference sequence). In DNA form, the CDR3 reads TGCAGTGCTTTTAAAGAGACCCAGTACTTC. Protein sequence: CSAFKETQYF.

The rearrangement links TRBV4-1 to TRBJ2-3; 10 bases line up with TRBD2. Germline CDR1 is MGHRA and CDR2 is YSYEKL. V gave up 0 bases and J gave up 8 bases; unmatched junction bases: 11. The CDR3 contains 17 residues. The DNA for the CDR3 is TGCGCCAGCAGCCAAGATCCCAGCGGGGGGGCTCCGACTACGCAGTATTTT. Protein sequence: CASSQDPSGGAPTTQYF.

The V and J genes are TRBV11-1 and TRBJ2-7; TRBD2 agrees at 8 bases. From germline, CDR1 is SGHAT and CDR2 FQDESV (reference sequence). The CDR3 totals 12 residues. J lost 6 bases, V lost 5 bases, and 3 bases had no gene match. Here the CDR3 reads CASSAGGGEQYF. The CDR3 DNA sequence: TGTGCCAGCAGCGCGGGAGGAGGCGAGCAGTACTTC.

V gene TRBV6-5 combines with J gene TRBJ2-5; D may be TRBD2 (5 bases). The CDR3 is made up of 13 amino acids. The germline V and J ends were trimmed by 8 bases and 5 bases, with 15 bases remaining between them. In germline, CDR1 is MNHEY, CDR2 SVGAGI. The CDR3 reads CASGRGVGETQYF. For the CDR3, the DNA is TGTGCCAGCGGCCGGGGTGTCGGGGAGACCCAGTACTTC.

The gene calls are TRBV5-1 and TRBJ2-5; 9 positions agree with TRBD1. The DNA end is a closer match to TRBJ2-7, so the J assignment may be wrong. This CDR3 is 15 amino acids long. The V gene's germline CDR1 is SGHRS and CDR2 YFSETQ. The CDR3 loop reads CASSLGDRVAYEQYF. CDR3 in DNA: TGCGCCAGCAGCTTGGGGGACAGGGTGGCCTACGAGCAGTACTTC.